One and the same sample provided the 6 T cell receptor beta chains below, sequenced in a study of control samples from healthy donors and cancer patients. The method was immunoSEQ multiplex PCR; TCRdb's version includes in-frame clones alone and lacks a portion of them. The repertoire has 20,000 to 30,000 clones, under 95% of them found once; the top ten carry roughly an eighth. Material for sequencing was PBMCs. Receptor source: a man between 45 and 60 years old with lung cancer.

The genes are TRBV7-9 and TRBJ1-4, with D unresolved. V dropped 0 bases and J dropped 7 bases, with 15 bases sitting between them. CDR3 length: 16 residues. From germline, CDR1 is SEHNR and CDR2 FQNEAQ (reference sequence). In nucleotides, the CDR3 is TGTGCCAGCAGCTTAGCGTCGTCGGGGTTTGGTGAAAAACTGTTTTTT. The encoded protein is CASSLASSGFGEKLFF.

The V gene is TRBV6-1, the J gene TRBJ1-2; D remains ambiguous. Germline lookup yields CDR1 MNHNS and CDR2 SASEGT. V was trimmed by 3 bases and J by 9 bases, leaving 8 bases between them. This CDR3 comprises 11 residues. The CDR3 region is CASSDTIRYTF. As DNA, the CDR3 is TGTGCCAGCAGTGACACAATACGCTACACCTTC.

This CDR3 reads CASSETQGDNYGYTF. DNA for the CDR3: TGTGCCAGCAGTGAGACGCAGGGGGATAACTATGGCTACACCTTC. This chain uses TRBV28 with TRBJ1-2; 7 positions match TRBD1. This CDR3 region has 15 residues. J gave up 1 base and V 5 bases, and 7 bases lay outside the gene matches. The germline V gene encodes CDR1 MDHEN and CDR2 SYDVKM.

The genes are TRBV11-2 and TRBJ1-5, with D hard to call. The CDR3 runs 14 residues. The V gene's germline CDR1 is SGHAT and CDR2 FQNNGV. V was pared by 1 base and J by 4 bases, with 8 bases between. This CDR3 is CASSLGTENQPQHF. DNA of the CDR3: TGTGCCAGCAGCTTAGGCACGGAGAATCAGCCCCAGCATTTT.

V and J are TRBV7-2 and TRBJ2-7; D gene uncertain. Deletions cut 1 base from V and 0 bases from J, with 7 bases between. This CDR3 is 14 amino acids long. Per germline, CDR1 SGHTA and CDR2 FQGNSA. DNA of the CDR3: TGTGCCAGCAGCTTAGAGTCCAGCTCCTACGAGCAGTACTTC. This codes for CASSLESSSYEQYF.

The J gene is TRBJ2-1, the V gene TRBV19; D possibly uses TRBD1 or TRBD2 (6 bases each). Trimming took 5 bases from V and 10 from J, leaving 18 bases between them. CDR3 length: 14 residues. CDR1 and CDR2 (germline): LNHDA, SQIVND (reference sequence). The CDR3 here is CASSPSVGGGEQFF. The CDR3 DNA reads TGTGCCAGTAGTCCCTCGGTGGGGGGCGGGGAGCAGTTCTTC.